The 18 T cell receptor beta chains reported below all come from one sample, sequenced in a study of Ad26.COV2.S vaccination and SARS-CoV-2 variants. Treatment: some 20 received Ad26.COV2.S at low or high dose, single or two shots; about 5 received placebo; per-sample allocation not given. Each sample was drawn 63 days after the first injection (of vaccine or placebo). Method: immunoSEQ multiplex PCR; TCRdb's copy keeps in-frame clones and lacks some. The table lists just over 350,000 clones, roughly 81% of them singletons, with around 3.3% in the top ten. The sequenced sample was peripheral blood, obtained in a trial of Ad26.COV2.S vaccine versus placebo. The receptor set was obtained from a person between 18 and 59 years old who received the Ad26.COV2.S COVID-19 vaccine or a placebo.

This rearrangement joins TRBV12-3 or TRBV12-4 to TRBJ1-2; D is ambiguous. V dropped 3 bases and J dropped 7 bases, with 6 bases sitting between them. The CDR3 is 11 amino acids. The CDR3, as DNA: TGTGCCAGCAGTTTGTTAGGTGGCTACACCTTC. Translation: CASSLLGGYTF.

This chain links TRBV5-4 with TRBJ1-1; TRBD1 is a possible D gene (5 bases). This CDR3 contains 12 residues. Germline CDR1 SGHNT, CDR2 YYREEE (reference sequence). V lost 2 bases to trimming and J lost 6 bases, with 8 bases between them. CDR3 sequence reads: CASSFRGAEAFF. The CDR3 coding sequence is TGTGCCAGCAGCTTTAGGGGTGCTGAAGCTTTCTTT. Based on the CDR3 plus reference TRBV5-4 and TRBJ1-1, the full variable domain is ETGVTQSPTHLIKTRGQQVTLRCSSQSGHNTVSWYQQALGQGPQFIFQYYREEENGRGNFPPRFSGLQFPNYSSELNVNALELDDSALYLCASSFRGAEAFFGQGTRLTVV.

The chain combines TRBV7-2 with TRBJ2-3; D gene uncertain. V lost 3 bases and J lost 6, with 13 bases in between. The germline CDR1 and CDR2 sequences are SGHTA and FQGNSA. The CDR3 runs 14 residues. The CDR3 coding sequence is TGTGCCAGCAGCTTCCGGACCGCAGAGGATACGCAGTATTTT. This translates into CASSFRTAEDTQYF.

The chain has TRBV10-2 and TRBJ1-5; D gene uncertain. The V end was cut by 1 base, the J end by 4 bases, with 8 bases between. Germline lookup yields CDR1 WSHSY and CDR2 SAAADI. The CDR3 extends over 14 amino acids. The CDR3 loop reads CASSEYVGNQPQHF. In nucleotides, the CDR3 is TGCGCCAGCAGTGAGTATGTCGGGAATCAGCCCCAGCATTTT.

The chain recombines TRBV28 with TRBJ2-1, with TRBD2 identical over 12 bases. The germline V gene has CDR1 MDHEN and CDR2 SYDVKM. The CDR3 runs to 15 residues. The trim removed 5 bases at V and 4 bases at J, leaving 3 bases unmatched. The DNA of the CDR3 is TGTGCCAGCAGTCGGACTAGCGGGATTTACAATGAGCAGTTCTTC. Translating gives CASSRTSGIYNEQFF.

The count of this clone is one. The chain is built from TRBV30 and TRBJ1-5, with 8 bases that match TRBD1. The germline gives CDR1 GTSNPN, CDR2 SVGIG (reference sequence). Trimming removed 5 bases from V and 1 base from J; junction bases left unmatched: 4. CDR3 length: 14 amino acids. CDR3 bases: TGTGCCTGGCAGGGGGCGGGGAGCAATCAGCCCCAGCATTTT. Its protein product is CAWQGAGSNQPQHF.

The V gene is TRBV9, the J gene TRBJ2-6; the D is unclear. This CDR3 is built from 17 residues. V lost 1 base to trimming and J lost 4 bases, with 15 bases between them. CDR1 and CDR2 (germline): SGDLS, YYNGEE. The CDR3 is CASSVTGRPLGANVLTF. For the CDR3, the DNA is TGTGCCAGCAGCGTAACTGGCAGACCTCTCGGGGCCAACGTCCTGACTTTC.

This rearrangement joins TRBV3-1 (or the pseudogene TRBV3-2) to TRBJ1-6; D not certain. The V gene lost 4 bases and the J gene lost 7 bases, with 11 bases spanning the gap. This CDR3 spans 14 amino acids. CDR1 and CDR2 from the germline V gene are LGHDT and YNNKEL (reference sequence). The CDR3 coding sequence is TGTGCCAGCAGCCTAGGTTATTTAAATTCACCCCTCCACTTT. It codes for CASSLGYLNSPLHF.

The V call is TRBV3-1 (or the pseudogene TRBV3-2), the J call TRBJ1-3; D may be TRBD1 (6 bases). Germline-derived CDR1 and CDR2 are LGHDT and YNNKEL (reference sequence). V was cut by 1 base and J by 1 base, with 11 bases left in between. CDR3 length equals 16 residues. CDR3 region: CASSQVGGLSGNTIYF. Written as DNA, the CDR3 is TGTGCCAGCAGCCAAGTTGGGGGGCTATCTGGAAACACCATATATTTT.

The rearrangement links TRBV7-6 to TRBJ2-1, with TRBD1 matching 8 bases. Germline loops: CDR1 SGHVS, CDR2 FNYEAQ. This CDR3 is 18 amino acids long. V lost 0 bases to trimming and J lost 2 bases; unmatched junction nucleotides: 9. The CDR3 nucleotides are TGTGCCAGCAGCTTAGCGCCTTCTGACAGGGGCCCCTACAATGAGCAGTTCTTC. This sequence encodes CASSLAPSDRGPYNEQFF.

This chain joins TRBV27 and TRBJ1-5; 7 nucleotides agree with TRBD1. The CDR3 runs 16 residues. Unmatched junction bases numbered 12, after V lost 6 bases and J lost 4 bases. Germline assignment: CDR1 MNHEY and CDR2 SMNVEV (reference sequence). The CDR3 is CASRHQGQRSNQPQHF. DNA for the CDR3: TGTGCCAGCAGGCACCAGGGACAGCGATCAAATCAGCCCCAGCATTTT.

This clone was detected only once. The V gene is TRBV6-6, the J gene TRBJ2-2; 9 positions agree with TRBD1. This CDR3 has 16 residues. V shed 2 bases, J shed 5 bases, and the junction held 6 bases outside the gene matches. Germline V gene sequence: CDR1 MNHNY, CDR2 SVGAGI (reference sequence). CDR3 region: CASSYHDRGLTGELFF. The CDR3 DNA reads as TGTGCCAGCAGTTACCATGACAGGGGGTTGACCGGGGAGCTGTTTTTT.

The V and J genes are TRBV27 and TRBJ1-2; D not certain. This CDR3 has 13 amino acids. Germline loops: CDR1 MNHEY, CDR2 SMNVEV (reference sequence). V gave up 6 bases and J gave up 0 bases, with 8 bases separating them. The CDR3 DNA is TGTGCCAGCAGGACCTTCTCTAACTATGGCTACACCTTC. Translating gives CASRTFSNYGYTF.

This sequence joins TRBV5-4 and TRBJ2-3; the D is unclear. The germline V gene encodes CDR1 SGHNT and CDR2 YYREEE (reference sequence). The CDR3 consists of 11 residues. V lost 0 bases, J lost 9 bases, and 5 bases lay in between. The CDR3 DNA follows: TGTGCCAGCAGCTTGGCGGAGACGCAGTATTTT. Translation: CASSLAETQYF. Full variable domain (missing parts from reference TRBV5-4 and TRBJ2-3): ETGVTQSPTHLIKTRGQQVTLRCSSQSGHNTVSWYQQALGQGPQFIFQYYREEENGRGNFPPRFSGLQFPNYSSELNVNALELDDSALYLCASSLAETQYFGPGTRLTVL.

This clone has just one count. The chain couples TRBV4-1 to TRBJ2-1, with D hard to call. The germline V gene has CDR1 MGHRA and CDR2 YSYEKL. The CDR3 is 14 residues long. V lost 0 bases to trimming and J lost 6 bases, with 9 bases between them. The CDR3 DNA follows: TGCGCCAGCAGCCAAGATAGGGTAATCAATGAGCAGTTCTTC. Translating gives CASSQDRVINEQFF.

The V gene is TRBV27, the J gene TRBJ2-7; a weak D match, TRBD1 (6 bases). V was cut by 6 bases and J by 2 bases, with 14 bases left in between. Germline assignment: CDR1 MNHEY and CDR2 SMNVEV (reference sequence). The length of the CDR3 is 14 residues. DNA of the CDR3: TGTGCCAGCAGGCAACCCGGACAGACCTACGAGCAGTACTTC. Encoded protein: CASRQPGQTYEQYF.

The chain joins TRBV27 to TRBJ2-7, with D perhaps TRBD2 (5 bases). V lost 6 bases, J lost 2 bases, and 14 bases lay in between. Germline-derived CDR1 and CDR2 are MNHEY and SMNVEV (reference sequence). The CDR3 covers 14 residues. The CDR3 DNA reads as TGTGCCAGCAGGAGGGCACGGGGAACCTACGAGCAGTACTTC. This gives the protein CASRRARGTYEQYF.

This sequence joins TRBV6-5 and TRBJ1-1; D is possibly TRBD1 (5 bases). Germline V gives CDR1 MNHEY, CDR2 SVGAGI. This CDR3 spans 13 amino acids. Between the trimmed V and J ends, which lost 8 bases and 6 bases, there was a span of 16 bases. The CDR3 sequence is CASVKTGLSEAFF. CDR3 bases: TGTGCCAGCGTCAAGACGGGACTTTCTGAAGCTTTCTTT.